The 25 T cell receptor beta chains presented below share a single source sample, sequenced in a study of cytomegalovirus exposure and HLA in healthy donors. The PCR ran on 60 Vbeta and 13 Jbeta primers. Clones were sequenced by immunoSEQ multiplex PCR, and TCRdb holds only the in-frame ones, with some missing. The table has 65,000 or so clones, approximately 67% seen once. Sequencing used PBMCs. Receptor source: a man under 40 in good health and CMV-seronegative.

V is TRBV5-1 and J is TRBJ1-1; 10 bases align to TRBD1. Trimming cost V 1 base and J 8 bases; bases outside gene matches: 8. Germline V lookup: CDR1 SGHRS, CDR2 YFSETQ. The CDR3 runs to 15 residues. The CDR3 here is CASSLSGGTGEEAFF. CDR3 coding DNA: TGCGCCAGCAGCTTGTCGGGCGGGACAGGGGAAGAAGCTTTCTTT. Looking up the rest from reference TRBV5-1 and TRBJ1-1 gives the full variable domain: KAGVTQTPRYLIKTRGQQVTLSCSPISGHRSVSWYQQTPGQGLQFLFEYFSETQRNKGNFPGRFSGRQFSNSRSEMNVSTLELGDSALYLCASSLSGGTGEEAFFGQGTRLTVV.

The J gene is TRBJ2-2, the V gene TRBV7-2; D not certain. The CDR3 extends over 15 amino acids. Deletions cut 0 bases from V and 4 bases from J, with 9 bases between. The germline gives CDR1 SGHTA, CDR2 FQGNSA. CDR3 loop: CASSLAPLTTGELFF. The CDR3 region has the DNA TGTGCCAGCAGCTTAGCCCCACTAACCACCGGGGAGCTGTTTTTT.

The chain recombines TRBV7-7 with TRBJ2-7; D is unresolved. Germline lookup yields CDR1 SSHAT and CDR2 FNYEAQ (reference sequence). Deletions cut 5 bases from V and 1 base from J, with 9 bases between. This CDR3 contains 13 residues. The CDR3 sequence: CASSRGLSYEQYF. DNA of the CDR3: TGTGCCAGCAGCAGAGGTCTATCCTACGAGCAGTACTTC.

The chain combines TRBV4-1 with TRBJ2-5; perhaps TRBD2 as D (6 bases). CDR3 length equals 14 residues. The germline V gene has CDR1 MGHRA and CDR2 YSYEKL. V was cut by 4 bases and J by 3 bases, with 12 bases left in between. The CDR3 region has the DNA TGCGCCAGCAGCCGACCGGGAGAGAAAGAGACCCAGTACTTC. Amino acids: CASSRPGEKETQYF.

This chain connects TRBV5-1 to TRBJ2-1; 12 bases are a match to TRBD2. There are 14 residues in the CDR3. CDR1 and CDR2 (germline): SGHRS, YFSETQ. V lost 2 bases and J lost 10; bases outside the gene matches: 4. The CDR3 bases are TGCGCCAGCAGCTTCCTAGCGGGGGGGCAGGAGCAGTTCTTC. Its translation is CASSFLAGGQEQFF.

CDR3 amino acids: CASRVDQGAPYEQYF. The CDR3 nucleotides are TGTGCCAGCAGGGTAGACCAGGGGGCCCCCTACGAGCAGTACTTC. The chain combines TRBV6-1 with TRBJ2-7, with TRBD1 identical over 8 bases. CDR3 size: 15 residues. Trimming at V came to 6 bases and at J to 2 bases, leaving 9 bases not matched to a gene. From germline, CDR1 is MNHNS and CDR2 SASEGT.

The V gene is TRBV19, the J gene TRBJ2-5, with TRBD2 matching 7 bases. The V gene end was trimmed by 6 bases and the J gene end by 5 bases; junction bases not matched to a gene: 6. Germline V CDR1 and CDR2: LNHDA, SQIVND (reference sequence). The CDR3 has 13 amino acids. The chain's CDR3 is CASSGLVTETQYF. DNA for the CDR3: TGTGCCAGTAGCGGACTAGTCACCGAGACCCAGTACTTC.

V gene TRBV28 combines with J gene TRBJ1-1, with no clear D. With 2 bases removed from V and 5 bases from J, the gap between germline ends came to 12 bases. The CDR3 covers 14 residues. The germline CDR1 and CDR2 sequences are MDHEN and SYDVKM. The DNA of the CDR3 is TGTGCCAGCAGTTTAACGGGTCGGGGTACTGAAGCTTTCTTT. Translated, it gives CASSLTGRGTEAFF.

The CDR3 region is CASSEWLRAENSPLHF. CDR3 DNA sequence: TGTGCCAGCAGTGAATGGCTGAGGGCAGAAAATTCACCCCTCCACTTT. J is TRBJ1-6 and V is TRBV6-1; no definite D call. CDR3 length: 16 residues. Germline V CDR1 and CDR2: MNHNS, SASEGT. Trimming took off 2 bases at V and 7 bases at J, with 15 bases between the two ends.

The chain combines TRBV7-2 with TRBJ2-4; D unresolved. The V gene's germline CDR1 is SGHTA and CDR2 FQGNSA. Trimming took off 4 bases at V and 1 base at J, with 5 bases between the two ends. The CDR3 sequence is 13 residues long. For the CDR3, the DNA is TGTGCCAGCAGCTACGGGGCCAAAAACATTCAGTACTTC. Amino acids: CASSYGAKNIQYF.

This clone was picked up a small number of times. The chain is built from TRBV28 and TRBJ2-5; D gene uncertain. Germline-derived CDR1 and CDR2 are MDHEN and SYDVKM. This CDR3 comprises 14 residues. CDR3 residues: CAAQPLSNQETQYF. The CDR3 DNA sequence: TGTGCTGCTCAACCACTCTCAAACCAAGAGACCCAGTACTTC.

The genes are TRBV5-1 and TRBJ2-2; 10 bases line up with TRBD2. The J segment lost 6 bases and the V segment lost 3 bases, leaving 2 bases of the junction unmatched. In germline, CDR1 is SGHRS, CDR2 YFSETQ. CDR3 length: 14 amino acids. The CDR3, as DNA: TGCGCCAGCAGCTCGACTAGCGGGTCCGGGGAGCTGTTTTTT. This gives the protein CASSSTSGSGELFF.

The V and J genes are TRBV18 and TRBJ1-1; D unclear. Germline lookup yields CDR1 KGHSH and CDR2 LQKENI. CDR3 length: 13 amino acids. V was cut by 5 bases and J by 0 bases, with 7 bases left in between. The CDR3 nucleotides read TGTGCCAGCTCAGCAGGCATGAACACTGAAGCTTTCTTT. It is translated as CASSAGMNTEAFF. Complete variable domain (other parts from reference TRBV18 and TRBJ1-1): NAGVMQNPRHLVRRRGQEARLRCSPMKGHSHVYWYRQLPEEGLKFMVYLQKENIIDESGMPKERFSAEFPKEGPSILRIQQVVRGDSAAYFCASSAGMNTEAFFGQGTRLTVV.

This chain uses TRBV6-5 with TRBJ2-3; the D is unclear. V gave up 0 bases and J gave up 5 bases, with 12 bases separating them. Germline values: CDR1 MNHEY, CDR2 SVGAGI. This CDR3 comprises 15 residues. CDR3 sequence reads: CASSYSAVAGDTQYF. The CDR3 DNA sequence: TGTGCCAGCAGTTACTCGGCGGTAGCCGGAGATACGCAGTATTTT.

The chain is built from TRBV6-1 and TRBJ1-5; D uncertain. Between the trimmed V and J ends, which lost 0 bases and 0 bases, there was a span of 6 bases. The germline CDR1 and CDR2 sequences are MNHNS and SASEGT. This CDR3 is built from 15 residues. In DNA form, the CDR3 reads TGTGCCAGCAGTGAAGCACACCATAGCAATCAGCCCCAGCATTTT. It codes for CASSEAHHSNQPQHF.

In its sample, this clone was seen a few times. The rearrangement joins TRBV7-2 to TRBJ2-7; a possible D gene is TRBD1 (5 bases). The CDR3 is made up of 15 amino acids. V was trimmed by 5 bases and J by 1 base, leaving 15 bases between them. From germline, CDR1 is SGHTA and CDR2 FQGNSA. In DNA, the CDR3 is TGTGCCAGCAGCCGTACTCAGGGCCAGTCCTACGAGCAGTACTTC. Amino acid sequence: CASSRTQGQSYEQYF.

A note on this clone: Sequence at one end of the junction differs from germline and may be a read error. This rearrangement joins TRBV5-6 to TRBJ1-2; D is ambiguous. The CDR3 contains 14 residues. Germline loops: CDR1 SGHDT, CDR2 YYEEEE. The DNA of the CDR3 is TGTGCCAGCGGCTTTAGGGAGGGCCTCCGTGGCTACACCTTC. Residues: CASGFREGLRGYTF.

This rearrangement joins TRBV27 to TRBJ2-5; D gene uncertain. Between the trimmed V and J ends, which lost 4 bases and 0 bases, there was a span of 9 bases. CDR1 is MNHEY, CDR2 SMNVEV, per germline (reference sequence). This CDR3 has 14 residues. The CDR3 loop reads CASSSSTYQETQYF. The CDR3 DNA reads as TGTGCCAGCAGTTCCTCTACTTACCAAGAGACCCAGTACTTC.

This clone was picked up a small number of times. This rearrangement joins TRBV12-5 to TRBJ2-5, with 9 bases matching TRBD2. The CDR3 has 14 amino acids. Germline V gene lookup returns CDR1 LGHNT and CDR2 FRNRAP. After removal of 5 bases from V and 5 bases from J, the junction contained 6 bases not matched to a gene. The CDR3 DNA follows: TGTGCTAGTGGTCCCGGGACTAGCCTTGAGACCCAGTACTTC. Translation: CASGPGTSLETQYF.

The V gene is TRBV5-4, the J gene TRBJ2-3; no firm D call. Trimming pared 7 bases from V and 6 bases from J, leaving 15 bases between. Looked up from germline, CDR1 is SGHNT and CDR2 is YYREEE (reference sequence). This CDR3 has 13 residues. The CDR3 sequence: CASLSRHGDTQYF. Here the CDR3 DNA reads TGTGCCAGCCTCAGCCGCCACGGGGATACGCAGTATTTT.

The CDR3 protein is CTSSPSQRGGTDTQYF. In DNA form, the CDR3 reads TGCACCAGCAGCCCGTCCCAGCGGGGGGGCACAGATACGCAGTATTTT. The V and J genes are TRBV1 and TRBJ2-3; the table's D call TRBD2 went unverified against the DNA. TRBV1 is a pseudogene locus. There are 16 residues in the CDR3.

The chain has TRBV29-1 and TRBJ2-7; D is perhaps TRBD1 (8 bases). The CDR3 has 13 residues. V was shortened by 7 bases and J by 5 bases, with 18 bases between the two germline ends. Looked up from germline, CDR1 is SQVTM and CDR2 is ANQGSEA. CDR3 residues: CSGGGGQGDEQYF. CDR3 nucleotides: TGCAGCGGGGGGGGCGGACAGGGAGACGAGCAGTACTTC.

A word on this clone: Within the sample, other DNA sequences also encode this same CDR3. Here the CDR3 reads CASSLDAGRTGNTIYF. The CDR3 coding sequence is TGTGCCAGCAGCTTAGATGCGGGGCGGACAGGAAACACCATATATTTT. This chain joins TRBV7-8 and TRBJ1-3, with a tentative D call TRBD1 (5 bases). Trimming left V 1 base short and J 4 bases short, with 14 bases between. In germline, CDR1 is SGHVS, CDR2 FQNEAQ. The CDR3 spans 16 residues.

This clone has just a few counts. The chain uses TRBV7-9 and TRBJ2-5; 13 bases line up with TRBD2. This CDR3 has 16 residues. Trimming removed 1 base from V and 6 bases from J; junction bases left unmatched: 5. Germline values: CDR1 SEHNR, CDR2 FQNEAQ (reference sequence). The CDR3, as DNA: TGTGCCAGCAGCTTAGGTGGACTAGCGGGGGAAAAGACCCAGTACTTC. Encoded protein: CASSLGGLAGEKTQYF.

This clone was recorded a few times. This rearrangement joins TRBV6-5 to TRBJ2-1, with 14 bases lining up with TRBD2. Germline CDR1 MNHEY, CDR2 SVGAGI. This CDR3 has 16 amino acids. V lost 2 bases and J lost 6; bases outside the gene matches: 3. The CDR3 nucleotides read TGTGCCAGCAGTTACCCCGGGACTAGCGGGGGCAATGAGCAGTTCTTC. This gives the protein CASSYPGTSGGNEQFF.